Each of the 16 T cell receptor beta chains below was sequenced from the same sample in a study of molecular identifiers for immune sequencing clone quantification. TCRdb ran MiXCR on the PCR reads and lists one entry per CDR3 protein. The data contain about 640,000 distinct CDR3 sequences, just under 20% of them singletons. The sample comprised naive CD8+ T cells from blood, with Jurkat cell RNA spiked in. Described subset: FACS-sorted CD8+CD4-CCR7+CD45RA+ naive T cells. The source is a human donor in good health. Some libraries in this study had Jurkat cell RNA spiked in.

Regarding this clonotype: This could be a read error, since a much larger clone is one nucleotide away. The chain recombines TRBV13 with TRBJ2-5; tentatively, D is TRBD1 (6 bases). Looked up from germline, CDR1 is PRHDT and CDR2 is FYEKMQ (reference sequence). The V end lost 6 bases, the J end lost 3 bases, and 14 bases lay between the germline ends. The CDR3 extends over 14 amino acids. CDR3 sequence reads: CASSQGSGEETQYF. Here the CDR3 DNA reads TGTGCCAGCAGTCAAGGGTCAGGGGAAGAGACCCAGTACTTC.

The table lists this clonotype with many counts. The chain combines TRBV20-1 with TRBJ2-7; possible D gene TRBD2, 5 bases. The V and J ends lost 2 bases and 3 bases respectively, with 14 bases between them. This CDR3 spans 14 amino acids. Looked up from germline, CDR1 is DFQATT and CDR2 is SNEGSKA (reference sequence). For the CDR3, the DNA is TGCAGTGCTAGAACGGGGTGGGAGTACTACGAGCAGTACTTC. It is translated as CSARTGWEYYEQYF.

Ten or more counts support this clonotype. This chain uses TRBV29-1 with TRBJ1-1, with D hard to call. Germline V gene lookup returns CDR1 SQVTM and CDR2 ANQGSEA. V was clipped by 7 bases and J by 4 bases, with 16 bases between them. This CDR3 is built from 13 residues. The CDR3 bases are TGCAGCGCCGAGGCCGATCTAGGCACTGAAGCTTTCTTT. As protein: CSAEADLGTEAFF. Complete variable domain (other parts from reference TRBV29-1 and TRBJ1-1): SAVISQKPSRDICQRGTSLTIQCQVDSQVTMMFWYRQQPGQSLTLIATANQGSEATYESGFVIDKFPISRPNLTFSTLTVSNMSPEDSSIYLCSAEADLGTEAFFGQGTRLTVV.

The rearrangement links TRBV5-4 to TRBJ2-7; the D gene is possibly TRBD2 (6 bases). The ends were cut back, 1 base at V and 3 bases at J, with 14 bases in the middle. The V gene's germline CDR1 is SGHNT and CDR2 YYREEE (reference sequence). The CDR3 has 15 amino acids. CDR3 residues: CASSLTMGGGYEQYF. DNA of the CDR3: TGTGCCAGCAGCTTGACCATGGGGGGAGGCTACGAGCAGTACTTC.

With respect to this clonotype: A much bigger clone sits one base away, suggesting this may be a read error. V and J are TRBV11-2 and TRBJ2-1, with D uncertain. V lost 1 base, J lost 12 bases, and 7 bases lay in between. CDR1 and CDR2 from the germline V gene are SGHAT and FQNNGV. The CDR3 contains 11 residues. CDR3 region: CASSLVGLQFF. The CDR3 region has the DNA TGTGCCAGCAGCTTAGTGGGTTTGCAGTTCTTC. Using reference TRBV11-2 and TRBJ2-1 for the parts outside the CDR3, the full variable domain is EAGVAQSPRYKIIEKRQSVAFWCNPISGHATLYWYQQILGQGPKLLIQFQNNGVVDDSQLPKDRFSAERLKGVDSTLKIQPAKLEDSAVYLCASSLVGLQFFGPGTRLTVL.

Ten or more counts support this clonotype. V gene TRBV20-1 combines with J gene TRBJ2-3, with 8 bases aligning to TRBD2. The CDR3 contains 17 residues. The germline CDR1 and CDR2 sequences are DFQATT and SNEGSKA (reference sequence). Trimming cost V 2 bases and J 2 bases; bases outside gene matches: 12. The CDR3 region has the DNA TGCAGTGCTAGAATGAGCGGGGAGCGGGAGTTCACAGATACGCAGTATTTT. The encoded protein is CSARMSGEREFTDTQYF.

With respect to this clonotype: This may stem from a read error, because a much larger clone lies one nucleotide away. The chain has TRBV4-2 and TRBJ1-5; possibly TRBD1 for D (5 bases). The CDR3 consists of 14 residues. V lost 2 bases and J 6 bases, leaving 11 bases between the germline ends. Germline CDR1 LGHNA, CDR2 YNFKEQ. Here the CDR3 reads CASSQQGQGQPQHF. As DNA, the CDR3 is TGTGCCAGCAGCCAACAGGGTCAAGGTCAGCCCCAGCATTTT.

This clonotype was detected many times. This rearrangement joins TRBV10-3 to TRBJ2-7, with unresolved D. Germline values: CDR1 ENHRY, CDR2 SYGVKD. Deletions cut 3 bases from V and 0 bases from J, with 15 bases between. The CDR3 runs 16 residues. CDR3 sequence reads: CAISDPGQVNSYEQYF. CDR3 DNA sequence: TGTGCCATCAGTGACCCCGGGCAGGTCAACTCCTACGAGCAGTACTTC.

In this sample, this clonotype turned up a few times. The germline gene is not matched at one end of the junction; a read error may be the cause. The genes are TRBV19 and TRBJ1-5; no clear D gene. This CDR3 has 12 residues. CDR1 and CDR2 (germline): LNHDA, SQIVND (reference sequence). CDR3 bases: TGTGCCAGTAGTATTGGAGGTCAGCCCCGGCATTTT. It is translated as CASSIGGQPRHF.

This clonotype was seen many times. The chain uses TRBV7-6 and TRBJ1-5, with D possibly being TRBD1 (6 bases). Germline CDR1 reads SGHVS; CDR2 reads FNYEAQ. The V gene lost 0 bases and the J gene lost 5 bases, with 17 bases spanning the gap. The CDR3 is 17 amino acids. The chain's CDR3 is CASSLAWASGVDQPQHF. Written as DNA, the CDR3 is TGTGCCAGCAGCTTAGCCTGGGCCTCAGGGGTGGATCAGCCCCAGCATTTT. Supplemented by reference TRBV7-6 and TRBJ1-5, the full variable domain reads GAGVSQSPRYKVTKRGQDVALRCDPISGHVSLYWYRQALGQGPEFLTYFNYEAQQDKSGLPNDRFSAERPEGSISTLTIQRTEQRDSAMYRCASSLAWASGVDQPQHFGDGTRLSIL.

The CDR3, as DNA: TGTGCCAGCAGTTGGGGGACAGGGATAGGTCTAGAGACCCAGTACTTC. Amino acid sequence: CASSWGTGIGLETQYF. The rearrangement uses TRBV27 and TRBJ2-5; TRBD1 aligns across 9 bases. CDR3 size: 16 residues. From germline, CDR1 is MNHEY and CDR2 SMNVEV (reference sequence). Trimming at V came to 4 bases and at J to 4 bases, leaving 10 bases not matched to a gene.

There are a few counts of this clonotype. This chain uses TRBV4-1 with TRBJ2-6; 8 bases are a match to TRBD1. The CDR3 spans 18 residues. The V and J ends lost 2 bases and 3 bases, in that order; junction bases with no gene match: 9. Germline loops: CDR1 MGHRA, CDR2 YSYEKL. CDR3 sequence reads: CASSQSTTGVIGANVLTF. The CDR3 nucleotides read TGCGCCAGCAGCCAAAGCACGACAGGGGTGATTGGGGCCAACGTCCTGACTTTC.

This clonotype came up many times. The chain combines TRBV19 with TRBJ2-7; 8 positions match TRBD2. This CDR3 comprises 14 residues. The V gene end was trimmed by 3 bases and the J gene end by 3 bases; junction bases not matched to a gene: 4. Germline V gene data show CDR1 as LNHDA and CDR2 as SQIVND (reference sequence). The CDR3, as DNA: TGTGCCAGTAGTATCGCCGGGAGGGACTACGAGCAGTACTTC. Amino acids: CASSIAGRDYEQYF.

CDR3 sequence reads: CASSSAGRHRETQYF. The CDR3 DNA is TGTGCCAGCAGCTCAGCGGGCCGGCACCGAGAGACCCAGTACTTC. The chain has TRBV7-9 and TRBJ2-5, with D perhaps matching TRBD2 (6 bases). V was cut by 4 bases and J by 4 bases, with 16 bases left in between. Germline V CDR1 and CDR2: SEHNR, FQNEAQ (reference sequence). The CDR3 totals 15 residues. Full variable domain (rest looked up from reference TRBV7-9 and TRBJ2-5): DTGVSQNPRHKITKRGQNVTFRCDPISEHNRLYWYRQTLGQGPEFLTYFQNEAQLEKSRLLSDRFSAERPKGSFSTLEIQRTEQGDSAMYLCASSSAGRHRETQYFGPGTRLLVL.

In this sample, this clonotype turned up many times. The rearrangement links TRBV4-3 to TRBJ2-7, with 13 positions matching TRBD2. Germline V gene sequence: CDR1 LGHNA, CDR2 YSLEER. This CDR3 is built from 15 residues. J gave up 4 bases and V 1 base, and 1 base lay outside the gene matches. CDR3 in amino acids: CASSQVLAGGYEQYF. The DNA of the CDR3 is TGCGCCAGCAGCCAAGTACTAGCGGGGGGGTACGAGCAGTACTTC.

The table lists this clonotype with many counts. This chain connects TRBV7-2 to TRBJ2-1; 7 positions agree with TRBD1. In germline, CDR1 is SGHTA, CDR2 FQGNSA. The CDR3 contains 18 residues. V lost 0 bases, J lost 3 bases, and 11 bases stayed unmatched. The CDR3 nucleotides are TGTGCCAGCAGCTTAGCGGGAATACTGGGACAGAACTACAATGAGCAGTTCTTC. Encoded protein: CASSLAGILGQNYNEQFF.